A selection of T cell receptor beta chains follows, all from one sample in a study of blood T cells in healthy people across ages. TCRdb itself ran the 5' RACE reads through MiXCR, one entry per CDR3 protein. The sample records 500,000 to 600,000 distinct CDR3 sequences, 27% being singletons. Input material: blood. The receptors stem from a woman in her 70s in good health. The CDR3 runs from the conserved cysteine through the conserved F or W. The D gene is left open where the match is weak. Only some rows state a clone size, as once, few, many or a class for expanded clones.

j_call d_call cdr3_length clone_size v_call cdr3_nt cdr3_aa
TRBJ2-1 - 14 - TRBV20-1 TGCAGTGCTATCGGGACTCTTATTTTCAATGAGCAGTTCTTC CSAIGTLIFNEQFF
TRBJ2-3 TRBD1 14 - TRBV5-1 TGCGCCAGCAGGACAGGGAGTGTCACAGATACGCAGTATTTT CASRTGSVTDTQYF
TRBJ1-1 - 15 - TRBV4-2 TGTGCCAACAGCCGACGGGGGGGATCGAACACTGAAGCTTTCTTT CANSRRGGSNTEAFF
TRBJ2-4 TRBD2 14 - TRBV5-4 TGTGCCAGCAGCTCCCGCGGGGGGGGGAGCATTCAGTACTTC CASSSRGGGSIQYF
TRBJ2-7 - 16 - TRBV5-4 TGTGCCACCCGAAGTGGGGGCGGGGGCCCTGTTACCGAGCAGTACTTC CATRSGGGGPVTEQYF
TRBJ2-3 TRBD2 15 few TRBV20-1 TGCAGTGCTAGCGACGGGGGGGCAGGCACAGATACGCAGTATTTT CSASDGGAGTDTQYF
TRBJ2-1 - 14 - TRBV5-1 TGCGCCAGCAGCTGGGGACCCAGCGACAATGAGCAGTTCTTC CASSWGPSDNEQFF
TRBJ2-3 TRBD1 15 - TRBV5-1 TGCGCCAGCAGCTTGGAGGGGGCCGTCGAAGATACGCAGTATTTT CASSLEGAVEDTQYF
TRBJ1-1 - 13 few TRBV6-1 TGTGCCAGCAGTGAAGAACCCCCCCCGGCAGCTTTCTTT CASSEEPPPAAFF
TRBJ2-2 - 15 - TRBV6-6 TGTGCCAGCTTACTCGAGGGCAGCAACACCGGGGAGCTGTTTTTT CASLLEGSNTGELFF
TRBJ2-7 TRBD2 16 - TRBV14 TGTGCCAGCAGCGAGCCCGGACTAGTCAAGTCAAGCGAGCAGTACTTC CASSEPGLVKSSEQYF
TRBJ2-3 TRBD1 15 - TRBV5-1 TGCGCCAGCAGACTGACAGGGGGTTTTGCAGATACGCAGTATTTT CASRLTGGFADTQYF
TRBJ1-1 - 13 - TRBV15 TGTGCCACCAGCCCTCAACTTGACAGGGAAGCTTTCTTT CATSPQLDREAFF
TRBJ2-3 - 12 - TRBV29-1 TGCAACGTTGGAGGGGGCGCAGATACGCAGTATTTT CNVGGGADTQYF
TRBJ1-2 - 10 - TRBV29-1 TGCAGCGTAGCCAGGGGTGGCTACACCTTC CSVARGGYTF
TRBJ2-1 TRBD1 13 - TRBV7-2 TGTGCCAGCAGCTGGACAGGGGGCACTGAGCAGTTCTTC CASSWTGGTEQFF
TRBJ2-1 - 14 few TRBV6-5 TGTGCCAGCAGTTACCCGGGCAGGGGTACTGAGCAGTTCTTC CASSYPGRGTEQFF
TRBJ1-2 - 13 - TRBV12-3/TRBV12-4 TGTGCCAGCAGTTTATGGAGGGGGTATGGCTACACCTTC CASSLWRGYGYTF
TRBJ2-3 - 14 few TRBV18 TGTGCCAGCTCACCTCAGCGGGGCACAGATACGCAGTATTTT CASSPQRGTDTQYF
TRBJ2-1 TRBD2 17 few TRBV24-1 TGTGCCACCGCCCGAGGTGCCACTAGCGGGGAGATCAATGAGCAGTTCTTC CATARGATSGEINEQFF
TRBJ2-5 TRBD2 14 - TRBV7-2 TGTGCCAGCAGCCCTGGGACTAGCGGGGTGGCCCAGTACTTC CASSPGTSGVAQYF
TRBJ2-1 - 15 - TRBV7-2 TGTGCCAGCAGCTTAAATATCCGGGAATTGGATGAGCAGTTCTTC CASSLNIRELDEQFF
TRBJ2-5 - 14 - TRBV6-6 TGTGCCAGCAGTCGCCGAGGCCTACAAGAGACCCAGTACTTC CASSRRGLQETQYF
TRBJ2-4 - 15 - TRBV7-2 TGTGCCAGCAGCTTAGATGCTGGGGGTGGCAACATTCAGTACTTC CASSLDAGGGNIQYF
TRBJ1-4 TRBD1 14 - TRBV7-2 TGTGCCAGCAGCTTAGGGACAGGGCCTGAAAAACTGTTTTTT CASSLGTGPEKLFF
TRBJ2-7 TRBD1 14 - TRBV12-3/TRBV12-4 TGTGCCACCGGAGGCCGTACAGGGGGCTACGAGCAGTACTTC CATGGRTGGYEQYF
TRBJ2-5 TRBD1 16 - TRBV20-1 TGCAGTGCGAGGCGTCCGGGACAGGCGTACCAAGAGACCCAGTACTTC CSARRPGQAYQETQYF
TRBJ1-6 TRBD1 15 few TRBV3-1 TGTGCCAGCAGCCAGACGACAGGGGGCAATTCACCCCTCCACTTT CASSQTTGGNSPLHF
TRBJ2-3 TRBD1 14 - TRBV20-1 TGCAGTGCCCTGGAAGGGACAGGGAATCCAACGCAGTATTTT CSALEGTGNPTQYF
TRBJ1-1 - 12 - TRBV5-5 TGTGCCAGCAGCCCGTGGGTTCGGGAAGCTTTCTTT CASSPWVREAFF
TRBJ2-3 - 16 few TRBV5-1 TGCGCCAGCAGCTGGGCCGGGACCCACCACACAGATACGCAGTATTTT CASSWAGTHHTDTQYF